A single sample is the source of the 27 T cell receptor beta chains below, sequenced in a study of T cell repertoires in cytomegalovirus infection (dated by TCRdb to between 2019 and 2020). Reads for this sample came from an Illumina HiSeq 1500. The raw public data were reprocessed by TCRdb itself: fastp quality trimming at Q25, MiXCR clonotype calling, in-frame beta chains only. Rows with a matching CDR3 protein are joined into one entry that keeps the most common DNA and genes. The sample has over 200,000 distinct CDR3 sequences on record, roughly 15% of them singletons. The ten most abundant clones make up roughly 8.9% of the sample. The sequenced sample consisted of PBMCs. The origin of the receptors is a human donor in good health (CMV status not recorded). Some clones in this sample may be carry-over from other donors' samples.

The table lists this clonotype with many counts. V and J are TRBV20-1 and TRBJ1-2; the match to TRBD1 covers 7 bases. J was trimmed by 3 bases and V by 1 base; bases with no gene match: 2. Germline lookup yields CDR1 DFQATT and CDR2 SNEGSKA (reference sequence). The CDR3 runs 13 residues. CDR3 sequence: CSARGQGDYGYTF. CDR3 coding DNA: TGCAGTGCTAGAGGACAGGGAGACTATGGCTACACCTTC.

The chain joins TRBV6-2 or TRBV6-3 to TRBJ2-7; 8 nucleotides line up with TRBD1. Germline lookup yields CDR1 MNHEY and CDR2 SVGEGT. The CDR3 runs 15 residues. Trimming took 4 bases from V and 2 from J; bases not matched to a gene: 7. The chain's CDR3 is CASSSGDRRAYEQYF. CDR3 nucleotide sequence: TGTGCCAGCAGTTCAGGGGACAGGCGGGCCTACGAGCAGTACTTC.

This clonotype was recorded at least ten times. The chain has TRBV7-6 and TRBJ2-1; TRBD2 matches at 7 bases. J was trimmed by 10 bases and V by 5 bases; bases with no gene match: 11. This CDR3 is built from 14 residues. The germline gives CDR1 SGHVS, CDR2 FNYEAQ. CDR3 in DNA: TGTGCCAGCAGCAGTATGGGCAGGGAGGGGGAGCAGTTCTTC. It yields the protein CASSSMGREGEQFF.

The V call is TRBV10-3, the J call TRBJ1-1; 7 nucleotides line up with TRBD1. The V segment lost 6 bases and the J segment 5 bases; nucleotides outside the gene matches: 3. The CDR3 length is 12 residues. Germline V CDR1 and CDR2: ENHRY, SYGVKD. CDR3: CAISPQGTEAFF. The CDR3 DNA reads TGTGCCATCAGCCCACAGGGGACTGAAGCTTTCTTT.

This clonotype was recorded at least ten times. The chain carries TRBV27 and TRBJ2-6; TRBD2 aligns across 7 bases. Germline CDR1 and CDR2: MNHEY and SMNVEV (reference sequence). The CDR3 runs 16 residues. The junction had 6 bases not matched to a gene; V was cut back by 7 bases and J by 0 bases. CDR3 in amino acids: CASKSAGDSGANVLTF. The CDR3 DNA sequence: TGTGCCAGCAAGAGCGCGGGGGACTCTGGGGCCAACGTCCTGACTTTC. The full variable domain, rest sourced from reference TRBV27 and TRBJ2-6, is EAQVTQNPRYLITVTGKKLTVTCSQNMNHEYMSWYRQDPGLGLRQIYYSMNVEVTDKGDVPEGYKVSRKEKRNFPLILESPSPNQTSLYFCASKSAGDSGANVLTFGAGSRLTVL.

In its sample, this clonotype was seen many times. CDR3 coding DNA: TGTGCCAGCAGTTTATTGGGCGGGGGAGATGAGCAGTTCTTC. This gives the protein CASSLLGGGDEQFF. The chain carries TRBV27 and TRBJ2-1; 7 positions match TRBD2. This CDR3 is 14 amino acids long. V was pared by 1 base and J by 8 bases, with 5 bases of the junction left unmatched. Per the germline V gene, CDR1 is MNHEY and CDR2 is SMNVEV (reference sequence).

This clonotype was counted a few times. The chain uses TRBV5-1 and TRBJ2-2; perhaps D is TRBD1 or TRBD2 (5 bases each). The V gene lost 4 bases and the J gene lost 7 bases, with 11 bases spanning the gap. Germline CDR1 and CDR2: SGHRS and YFSETQ. The CDR3 totals 13 residues. The CDR3 nucleotides read TGCGCCAGCAGCATGTGGGGGATCGGGGAGCTGTTTTTT. Translation gives CASSMWGIGELFF.

V and J are TRBV20-1 and TRBJ1-1; 7 bases agree with TRBD1. Germline CDR1 is DFQATT and CDR2 is SNEGSKA (reference sequence). CDR3 size: 14 residues. V was clipped by 5 bases and J by 1 base; unmatched bases: 7. The CDR3 coding sequence is TGCAGTGCTGGAACAGACAGGGAGAACACTGAAGCTTTCTTT. This encodes CSAGTDRENTEAFF.

The chain employs TRBV7-9 and TRBJ1-1, with a possible D match to TRBD1 (6 bases). With 1 base removed from V and 8 bases from J, the gap between germline ends came to 8 bases. The V gene's germline CDR1 is SEHNR and CDR2 FQNEAQ (reference sequence). This CDR3 has 12 amino acids. The CDR3 DNA reads TGTGCCAGCAGCTTAGACCAGGGGGAAGCTTTCTTT. Its protein product is CASSLDQGEAFF.

This clonotype was seen repeatedly, ten times or more. The chain carries TRBV19 and TRBJ1-1; D might be TRBD1 (5 bases). CDR1 is LNHDA and CDR2 is SQIVND in the germline V gene (reference sequence). This CDR3 region has 16 residues. With 2 bases removed from V and 3 bases from J, the gap between germline ends came to 16 bases. The CDR3 reads CASSIYIRGRDTEAFF. The CDR3 nucleotides read TGTGCCAGTAGTATATATATCCGGGGCAGGGACACTGAAGCTTTCTTT.

For this clonotype: One end of the junction is discordant with germline, which a read error may explain. This chain joins TRBV12-3 or TRBV12-4 and TRBJ2-7; perhaps TRBD2 as D (5 bases). This CDR3 contains 12 residues. CDR3 nucleotide sequence: TGTGCCAGCGGTGGGAGCTCCTACGAGCAGCACTTC. Its translation is CASGGSSYEQHF.

The table lists this clonotype with many counts. The chain employs TRBV7-2 and TRBJ2-3; possible D gene TRBD2, 6 bases. This CDR3 has 15 amino acids. Germline V gives CDR1 SGHTA, CDR2 FQGNSA. V lost 1 base to trimming and J lost 2 bases, with 10 bases between them. CDR3 DNA: TGTGCCAGCAGCTTAGAGCGGGCAAACACAGATACGCAGTATTTT. Translating gives CASSLERANTDTQYF.

This clonotype was detected a few times. The J gene is TRBJ2-1, the V gene TRBV14, with 11 positions matching TRBD2. This CDR3 has 17 residues. Germline CDR1 reads SGHDN; CDR2 reads FVKESK. With V trimmed by 2 bases and J by 2 bases, 5 bases remained unmatched. The CDR3, as DNA: TGTGCCAGCAGCCAACTAGCGGGGGGTTATGCCTACAATGAGCAGTTCTTC. The encoded protein is CASSQLAGGYAYNEQFF.

This clonotype was picked up many times. This rearrangement joins TRBV28 to TRBJ2-7, with D maybe TRBD2 (6 bases). CDR1 is MDHEN and CDR2 is SYDVKM in the germline V gene. CDR3 length equals 14 residues. Trimming pared 7 bases from V and 4 bases from J, leaving 17 bases between. The chain's CDR3 is CASIPAGTLYEQYF. Written as DNA, the CDR3 is TGTGCCAGCATTCCGGCCGGGACTCTATACGAGCAGTACTTC.

This clonotype was detected many times. The chain couples TRBV19 to TRBJ1-5; no firm D call. V lost 3 bases, J lost 1 base, and 19 bases lay in between. The germline V gene has CDR1 LNHDA and CDR2 SQIVND (reference sequence). CDR3 length: 18 amino acids. This CDR3 reads CASSMLRAHLGSNQPQHF. The CDR3 DNA sequence: TGTGCCAGTAGTATGCTTCGGGCCCATCTAGGCAGCAATCAGCCCCAGCATTTT.

Ten or more counts support this clonotype. The chain joins TRBV7-2 to TRBJ2-7; maybe TRBD1 (6 bases). V lost 2 bases and J lost 0, with 23 bases in between. From germline, CDR1 is SGHTA and CDR2 FQGNSA. There are 19 residues in the CDR3. The CDR3 is CASSLWVANPGQTSYEQYF. DNA of the CDR3: TGTGCCAGCAGCTTATGGGTTGCAAACCCGGGACAAACCTCCTACGAGCAGTACTTC. The full variable domain, rest sourced from reference TRBV7-2 and TRBJ2-7, is GAGVSQSPSNKVTEKGKDVELRCDPISGHTALYWYRQSLGQGLEFLIYFQGNSAPDKSGLPSDRFSAERTGGSVSTLTIQRTQQEDSAVYLCASSLWVANPGQTSYEQYFGPGTRLTVT.

J is TRBJ1-5 and V is TRBV6-1; 11 bases fit TRBD1. J lost 7 bases, V lost 4 bases, and 6 bases had no gene match. Germline lookup yields CDR1 MNHNS and CDR2 SASEGT. This CDR3 contains 15 residues. The CDR3 DNA follows: TGTGCCAGCAGTGGCGGGACAGGGGGTGGCCAGCCCCAGCATTTT. As protein: CASSGGTGGGQPQHF.

This clonotype was seen repeatedly, ten times or more. The V gene is TRBV10-3, the J gene TRBJ1-5; no definite D call. CDR3 length equals 13 residues. V was clipped by 4 bases and J by 3 bases, with 7 bases between them. Germline CDR1 ENHRY, CDR2 SYGVKD. The CDR3 DNA sequence: TGTGCCATCAGTGGGACTCTCAATCAGCCCCAGCATTTT. Translated, it gives CAISGTLNQPQHF.

The rearrangement joins TRBV28 to TRBJ2-5, with D perhaps matching TRBD2 (6 bases). Trimming took 6 bases from V and 3 from J, leaving 23 bases between them. The germline V gene encodes CDR1 MDHEN and CDR2 SYDVKM. This CDR3 comprises 17 residues. This CDR3 reads CASSPRLWVAVEETQYF. In DNA, the CDR3 is TGTGCCAGCAGCCCCCGTCTTTGGGTAGCGGTAGAAGAGACCCAGTACTTC.

Concerning this clonotype: The junction does not match germline at one end; this may be a read error. The chain recombines TRBV4-1 with TRBJ2-1, with D uncertain. The CDR3 covers 15 residues. The germline CDR1 and CDR2 sequences are MGHRA and YSYEKL. CDR3 loop: CASSQVPSSYNEQFF. In DNA form, the CDR3 reads TGTGCCAGCAGCCAAGTCCCTAGCTCCTACAATGAGCAGTTCTTC.

This clonotype was counted a few times. The rearrangement uses TRBV28 and TRBJ2-2; D is perhaps TRBD2 (6 bases). V was pared by 11 bases and J by 3 bases, with 16 bases between. The CDR3 is made up of 14 amino acids. The V gene's germline CDR1 is MDHEN and CDR2 SYDVKM. In nucleotides, the CDR3 is TGTGCCGGTCGAGATGGGACTGACACCGGGGAGCTGTTTTTT. It is translated as CAGRDGTDTGELFF. Based on the CDR3 plus reference TRBV28 and TRBJ2-2, the full variable domain is DVKVTQSSRYLVKRTGEKVFLECVQDMDHENMFWYRQDPGLGLRLIYFSYDVKMKEKGDIPEGYSVSREKKERFSLILESASTNQTSMYLCAGRDGTDTGELFFGEGSRLTVL.

The sample holds a few counts of this clonotype. This chain joins TRBV28 and TRBJ2-3; TRBD2 aligns across 10 bases. The CDR3 is made up of 15 amino acids. Unmatched junction bases numbered 8, after V lost 6 bases and J lost 5 bases. Per the germline V gene, CDR1 is MDHEN and CDR2 is SYDVKM. CDR3 sequence: CASRLAGSPGDTQYF. CDR3 DNA sequence: TGTGCCAGCAGACTAGCGGGATCACCGGGAGATACGCAGTATTTT.

This clonotype was seen a handful of times. This chain uses TRBV12-3 or TRBV12-4 with TRBJ2-7; 8 bases match TRBD2. V shed 6 bases, J shed 0 bases, and the junction held 7 bases outside the gene matches. This CDR3 region has 15 residues. The DNA for the CDR3 is TGTGCCAGCAGCCCAAGCGGGAGCGCCTCCTACGAGCAGTACTTC. This gives the protein CASSPSGSASYEQYF.

V is TRBV28 and J is TRBJ2-4, with 12 bases identical to TRBD2. Trimming removed 6 bases from V and 1 base from J; junction bases left unmatched: 10. Germline CDR1 is MDHEN and CDR2 is SYDVKM. This CDR3 comprises 18 residues. The CDR3 bases are TGTGCCAGCAGCCCCGTTCTAGCGGGAGGGCCTGCCAAAAACATTCAGTACTTC. Protein: CASSPVLAGGPAKNIQYF.

This clonotype was counted at least ten times. The J gene is TRBJ2-1, the V gene TRBV6-2 or TRBV6-3; TRBD2 matches at 8 bases. The CDR3 extends over 13 amino acids. Trimming took 2 bases from V and 15 from J; bases not matched to a gene: 9. Germline CDR1 MNHEY, CDR2 SVGEGT. The CDR3 loop is CASSYGASGGWFF. In nucleotides, the CDR3 is TGTGCCAGCAGTTACGGGGCAAGCGGGGGATGGTTCTTC.

This clonotype was counted ten times or more. In DNA form, the CDR3 reads TGTGCCAGCAGTCCCTTTAGTGGGAGCGATGAGCAGTTCTTC. Encoded protein: CASSPFSGSDEQFF. The V gene is TRBV12-3 or TRBV12-4, the J gene TRBJ2-1; D may be TRBD2 (5 bases). V lost 5 bases and J 8 bases, leaving 16 bases between the germline ends. This CDR3 spans 14 amino acids.

This clonotype has only a few counts. The rearrangement links TRBV2 to TRBJ2-3; D is possibly TRBD1 or TRBD2 (5 bases each). V was pared by 10 bases and J by 7 bases, with 12 bases between. The germline CDR1 and CDR2 sequences are SNHLY and FYNNEI. This CDR3 spans 11 amino acids. This chain's CDR3 is CAIKGENTQYF. The CDR3 region has the DNA TGTGCCATCAAAGGGGAGAATACGCAGTATTTT.